These 12 T cell receptor beta chains were all obtained from the same sample, sequenced in a study of cytomegalovirus exposure and HLA in healthy donors. Primers for the PCR totalled 60 Vbeta and 13 Jbeta. Generated by immunoSEQ multiplex PCR, the TCRdb table keeps only in-frame clones and is missing some. The sample contains approximately 79,000 clones, 78% of which appear only once. What was sequenced was PBMCs. The receptors derive from a male donor in good health and CMV-seropositive.

With respect to this clone: The junction differs from germline at one of its ends, possibly a read error. The chain employs TRBV7-9 and TRBJ1-1; D not resolved. In germline, CDR1 is SEHNR, CDR2 FQNEAQ (reference sequence). There are 12 residues in the CDR3. In DNA form, the CDR3 reads TGTTCCAGCAGCTTTACTAACACTGAAGCTTTCTTT. This gives the protein CSSSFTNTEAFF.

The CDR3 spells CASSIDLAGADTEAFF. CDR3 nucleotides: TGTGCCAGTAGTATAGATCTGGCAGGGGCGGACACTGAAGCTTTCTTT. The chain employs TRBV19 and TRBJ1-1; tentatively, D is TRBD1 (6 bases). CDR1 is LNHDA, CDR2 SQIVND, per germline (reference sequence). Trimming stripped 0 bases from V and 3 bases from J, with 14 bases between. CDR3 length equals 16 residues.

This clone was observed a handful of times. The gene calls are TRBV4-3 and TRBJ1-1; possible D gene TRBD1, 6 bases. Looked up from germline, CDR1 is LGHNA and CDR2 is YSLEER. The V end lost 1 base, the J end lost 6 bases, and 15 bases lay between the germline ends. The CDR3 consists of 15 residues. The CDR3 loop reads CASSQVSGGTAEAFF. The CDR3, as DNA: TGCGCCAGCAGCCAAGTTTCTGGGGGCACGGCTGAAGCTTTCTTT.

The V and J genes are TRBV2 and TRBJ1-2, with D possibly matching TRBD1 (5 bases). The CDR3 loop spans 13 amino acids. Germline V CDR1 and CDR2: SNHLY, FYNNEI. Deletions cut 6 bases from V and 4 bases from J, with 12 bases between. In DNA, the CDR3 is TGTGCCAGCAGCGCCTCGGGGGTCTATGGCTACACCTTC. It codes for CASSASGVYGYTF.

In nucleotides, the CDR3 is TGTGCCAGCAGCGTAGAGGGGGGGGCGGGGTTCGGAACTGAAGCTTTCTTT. This encodes CASSVEGGAGFGTEAFF. This chain uses TRBV9 with TRBJ1-1; D is perhaps TRBD1 (6 bases). V was clipped by 0 bases and J by 5 bases, with 20 bases between them. The germline V gene has CDR1 SGDLS and CDR2 YYNGEE. There are 17 residues in the CDR3. Based on the CDR3 plus reference TRBV9 and TRBJ1-1, the full variable domain is DSGVTQTPKHLITATGQRVTLRCSPRSGDLSVYWYQQSLDQGLQFLIQYYNGEERAKGNILERFSAQQFPDLHSELNLSSLELGDSALYFCASSVEGGAGFGTEAFFGQGTRLTVV.

V and J are TRBV9 and TRBJ2-1; 13 nucleotides agree with TRBD2. Per the germline V gene, CDR1 is SGDLS and CDR2 is YYNGEE. CDR3 size: 15 residues. Trimming cost V 0 bases and J 10 bases; bases outside gene matches: 4. Written as DNA, the CDR3 is TGTGCCAGCAGCGTAGGACTAGCGGGAGGAGGAGAGCAGTTCTTC. This gives the protein CASSVGLAGGGEQFF.

The chain combines TRBV10-3 with TRBJ2-3, with D maybe TRBD2 (5 bases). Trimming pared 0 bases from V and 7 bases from J, leaving 14 bases between. The germline gives CDR1 ENHRY, CDR2 SYGVKD. The CDR3 runs to 15 residues. The CDR3 sequence is CAISESGVNVNTQYF. The DNA of the CDR3 is TGTGCCATCAGTGAGTCCGGGGTTAATGTAAATACGCAGTATTTT.

The chain combines TRBV28 with TRBJ1-5, with D possibly TRBD1 on 5 matching bases. The CDR3 has 18 residues. CDR1 is MDHEN and CDR2 is SYDVKM in the germline V gene. V gave up 5 bases and J gave up 3 bases, with 23 bases separating them. CDR3: CASSPTSGAAYLNQPQHF. For the CDR3, the DNA is TGTGCCAGCAGTCCAACGTCTGGGGCAGCTTATCTCAATCAGCCCCAGCATTTT.

The V gene is TRBV4-1, the J gene TRBJ1-2, with D perhaps matching TRBD1 (6 bases). This CDR3 has 15 residues. CDR1 is MGHRA, CDR2 YSYEKL, per germline. Trimming removed 1 base at V and 4 bases at J, with 13 bases between. CDR3 sequence: CASSQGTGLGYGYTF. The CDR3 nucleotides read TGCGCCAGCAGCCAAGGTACAGGGTTGGGCTATGGCTACACCTTC.

The rearrangement links TRBV6-1 to TRBJ1-3, with no clear D. Germline V gives CDR1 MNHNS, CDR2 SASEGT. V shed 3 bases and J shed 5 bases, with 11 bases lying between them. This CDR3 is built from 14 residues. The CDR3 DNA reads TGTGCCAGCAGTGAGACCGAGGGAAGAAACACCATATATTTT. Amino acids: CASSETEGRNTIYF.

CDR3 sequence: CATYSRVTETQYF. The CDR3 bases are TGTGCCACCTATTCGAGGGTTACGGAGACCCAGTACTTC. The genes are TRBV5-4 and TRBJ2-5, with D maybe TRBD2 (5 bases). The CDR3 covers 13 residues. V lost 9 bases and J 5 bases, leaving 17 bases between the germline ends. Germline loops: CDR1 SGHNT, CDR2 YYREEE (reference sequence). Using reference TRBV5-4 and TRBJ2-5 for the parts outside the CDR3, the full variable domain is ETGVTQSPTHLIKTRGQQVTLRCSSQSGHNTVSWYQQALGQGPQFIFQYYREEENGRGNFPPRFSGLQFPNYSSELNVNALELDDSALYLCATYSRVTETQYFGPGTRLLVL.

The J gene is TRBJ1-4, the V gene TRBV19; 8 bases agree with TRBD1. CDR1 is LNHDA, CDR2 SQIVND, per germline (reference sequence). The CDR3 sequence is 13 residues long. The trim removed 5 bases at V and 8 bases at J, leaving 4 bases unmatched. The CDR3 nucleotides are TGTGCCAGTAGTCCCAGGGGGCGGGAAAAACTGTTTTTT. Its translation is CASSPRGREKLFF.